What follows is one T cell receptor (beta chain) and its context. Its antigen is still unknown. Second-dose schedules of about 4 or about 12 weeks were combined. This CDR3 region has 11 residues. CDR1 and CDR2 (germline): DFQATT, SNEGSKA (reference sequence). V lost 0 bases, J lost 5 bases, and 4 bases lay in between. These data originate in a study of T cell responses to AZD1222 COVID-19 vaccine. Whole-study results and caveats: Most donors were white British and more were female, and clonal diversity was possibly underestimated.

Profiling relied on immunoSEQ multiplex PCR, and the TCRdb table lists in-frame clones only, not all of them. The sample carries tens of thousands of clones, roughly 87% recorded once. Specimen: peripheral blood, collected 28 days after the second AZD1222 dose. The receptor was isolated from an adult who received the AZD1222 COVID-19 vaccine. The chain joins TRBV20-1 to TRBJ1-1; D not resolved. CDR3 DNA sequence: TGCAGTGCTAGAGATCGTACTGAAGCTTTCTTT. Translation: CSARDRTEAFF.